A selection of T cell receptor beta chains follows, all from one sample in a study of neurological immune-mediated disorders. TCRdb itself ran the 5' RACE reads through MiXCR, one entry per CDR3 protein. Of over 30,000 distinct CDR3 sequences in the sample, roughly an eighth are singletons; the top ten hold around 2.3%. The sample was PBMCs. These receptors originate from a woman in her forties in good health. Each CDR3 is given without its conserved first and last residue.

>TRBV5-6|TRBJ1-5
ASSLAASISNQPQH
>TRBV27|TRBJ2-7
ASSLQEPPYEQY
>TRBV5-1|TRBJ1-1
ASSMDADTEAF
>TRBV7-2|TRBJ2-7
ASSLMVAEYSYEQY
>TRBV15|TRBJ1-4
ATSRGQGNEKLF
>TRBV12-3/TRBV12-4|TRBJ2-7
ASSLSSAYEQY
>TRBV20-1|TRBJ2-7
SARNRVTYEQY
>TRBV6-2/TRBV6-3|TRBJ2-1
ASSYSSSGSYNEQF
>TRBV6-2/TRBV6-3|TRBJ2-4
AIGSPEENILY
>TRBV7-7|TRBJ2-5
ASSQARGETQY
>TRBV12-3/TRBV12-4|TRBJ2-5
ASSKVVQETQY
>TRBV20-1|TRBJ1-2
SAAQGPLGYT
>TRBV7-2|TRBJ2-4
ASSQGYEKNIQY
>TRBV11-2|TRBJ2-1
ASSPGLAGFNEQF
>TRBV15|TRBJ1-2
ATSRPTSYGYT
>TRBV12-3/TRBV12-4|TRBJ2-1
ASSQDGTSGSGEQF
>TRBV7-2|TRBJ1-5
ASSVPGNQPQH
>TRBV3-1|TRBJ2-7
ASSHAASIYEQY
>TRBV5-1|TRBJ1-4
ASKESPNEKLF
>TRBV19|TRBJ1-1
ASSSAGQVNTEAF
>TRBV3-1|TRBJ2-3
ASSNPIAGDTQY
>TRBV7-2|TRBJ2-3
ASMSRGRGDTQY
>TRBV5-5|TRBJ2-5
ASSASTGSGRETQY
>TRBV19|TRBJ1-1
ASSVDRGRRTEAF
>TRBV7-9|TRBJ2-7
ASSHRQFYEQY
>TRBV10-1|TRBJ2-1
ASSSPGTGGQF
>TRBV14|TRBJ2-7
ASSHDRGPAPYEQY
>TRBV7-3|TRBJ2-2
ASSRGTGGANTGELF
>TRBV29-1|TRBJ1-1
SAWDRGETEAF
>TRBV6-2/TRBV6-3|TRBJ2-7
ASSLPSGQSYEQY
>TRBV5-5|TRBJ2-1
ASSLWLAGYNEQF
>TRBV7-3|TRBJ2-5
ASSPGHSETQY
>TRBV10-3|TRBJ1-1
AISADLNTEAF
>TRBV7-3|TRBJ1-1
ASSIPGGTEAF
>TRBV2|TRBJ1-5
ASSAGGLGNQPQH
>TRBV5-6|TRBJ1-1
ASSLGPPGGTNTEAF
>TRBV29-1|TRBJ2-7
SVGSGGWDTSYEQY
>TRBV12-3/TRBV12-4|TRBJ2-7
ASSLYRSSYEQY
>TRBV5-1|TRBJ1-6
ASSLWESSYNSPLH
>TRBV18|TRBJ1-2
ASSPPSQGGSGYT
>TRBV20-1|TRBJ2-4
SARRRGGALAKNIQY
>TRBV11-1|TRBJ2-1
ASSLGRTGSSYNEQF
>TRBV20-1|TRBJ1-1
SARRSVRTEAF
>TRBV5-5|TRBJ1-1
ASSTGQGGNTEAF
>TRBV4-2|TRBJ2-3
ASSQPWGDTQY
>TRBV29-1|TRBJ2-5
SVSRRQSQETQY
>TRBV7-2|TRBJ2-5
ASSPFAGETQY
>TRBV7-2|TRBJ1-1
AVSERTGRTEAF
>TRBV7-8|TRBJ2-3
ASSLAVAFTDTQY
>TRBV7-2|TRBJ1-2
ASSPQTGIPYGYT
>TRBV24-1|TRBJ2-1
ATSDDSGTGFGNEQF
>TRBV10-3|TRBJ1-1
AISVDRFTEAF
>TRBV12-3/TRBV12-4|TRBJ1-1
ASRTEGNTEAF
>TRBV6-2/TRBV6-3|TRBJ1-1
ASSPQGGGTEAF
>TRBV5-1|TRBJ2-3
ASSDGQGEQY
>TRBV10-3|TRBJ1-1
AISPTGGKNTEAF
>TRBV4-3|TRBJ2-3
ASSQARSGGYASTDTQY
>TRBV5-1|TRBJ2-3
ASRPGPNTDTQY
>TRBV7-2|TRBJ2-3
ASSSGQVTDTQY